These 27 T cell receptor beta chains originate from one sample sequenced in a study of tumor-infiltrating lymphocytes in primary liver carcinoma. Unsorted bulk tissue of about 20-30 mg yielded co-extracted RNA and DNA. Making TCR beta cDNA involved 400 to 600 ng total RNA and a constant-region primer. A slightly modified ARM-PCR protocol with three nested multiplex PCR rounds produced these TCR beta libraries. Investigators reported that the first two PCR rounds, at around 10 cycles each, used TRBV1-TRBV30 forward primers with a C-beta reverse primer. MiXCR, run by TCRdb on the multiplex PCR reads, gives a single entry per CDR3 protein. This table holds roughly 200,000 distinct CDR3 sequences, about 85% found once. The source material was tumor tissue from primary liver carcinoma. The receptor source for this set is a man aged 40-49 years with primary liver carcinoma and hepatitis B virus infection.

A word on this clonotype: The junction shows a germline mismatch at one end, possibly a read error. This chain joins TRBV11-1 and TRBJ1-6; a possible D gene is TRBD1 (5 bases). Germline CDR1 SGHAT, CDR2 FQDESV (reference sequence). The CDR3 totals 13 residues. The CDR3 is CASSRTLIPPLHF. Here the CDR3 DNA reads TGTGCCAGCAGCCGGACACTGATTCCACCCCTCCATTTT. The whole variable domain, remainder taken from reference TRBV11-1 and TRBJ1-6, is EAEVAQSPRYKITEKSQAVAFWCDPISGHATLYWYRQILGQGPELLVQFQDESVVDDSQLPKDRFSAERLKGVDSTLKIQPAELGDSAMYLCASSRTLIPPLHFGNGTRLTVT.

About this clonotype: A much bigger clone sits one base away, suggesting this may be a read error. In this CDR3 the conserved last residue, phenylalanine or tryptophan, is missing, so a read error is likely. The chain employs TRBV5-5 and TRBJ2-1; 10 nucleotides align to TRBD1. The CDR3 has 15 residues. Unmatched junction bases numbered 8, after V lost 4 bases and J lost 7 bases. Germline values: CDR1 SGHKS, CDR2 YYEKEE (reference sequence). The CDR3 DNA sequence: TGTGCCAGCAGCGCCAGACAGGGGGCGCAAAATGAGCAGTTCATC. Amino acid sequence: CASSARQGAQNEQFI.

This clonotype was observed a single time. A read error may produce the germline difference seen at one junction end. The chain has TRBV29-1 and TRBJ2-1; 9 bases are shared with TRBD2. The CDR3 is 15 amino acids. CDR1 SQVTM and CDR2 ANQGSEA come from the germline V gene. CDR3 sequence: CSVNSRREGYNEEFF. The DNA of the CDR3 is TGCAGCGTTAATTCTCGGCGGGAGGGCTACAATGAGGAGTTCTTC.

Details on this clonotype: With a much larger clone just one base away, this may be a read error. The chain is built from TRBV9 and TRBJ1-4, with a weak D call TRBD1 (6 bases). V lost 3 bases and J lost 8, with 17 bases in between. This CDR3 is built from 15 residues. CDR1 and CDR2 (germline): SGDLS, YYNGEE. The CDR3 region is CASSATGTRGEKLFF. The CDR3 nucleotides read TGTGCCAGCAGCGCTACAGGGACCCGAGGGGAAAAACTGTTTTTT.

Regarding this clonotype: One end of the junction is discordant with germline, which a read error may explain. This chain uses TRBV30 with TRBJ2-1; D is unclear. The CDR3 covers 11 residues. The germline gives CDR1 GTSNPN, CDR2 SVGIG (reference sequence). CDR3 protein: CAWVEFNEQFF. CDR3 sequence (DNA): TGTGCCTGGGTGGAATTCAATGAACAGTTCTTC.

This chain uses TRBV6-1 with TRBJ2-7, with a possible D match to TRBD2 (6 bases). Trimming shortened V by 1 base and J by 5 bases, and 15 bases separated the two germline ends. Germline assignment: CDR1 MNHNS and CDR2 SASEGT. The CDR3 sequence is 15 residues long. In DNA form, the CDR3 reads TGTGCCAGCAGTGAAGTTAGGGAGGCAAGCAACGAGCAGTACTTC. This gives the protein CASSEVREASNEQYF.

This chain connects TRBV11-2 to TRBJ2-2, with D uncertain. Germline V gene data show CDR1 as SGHAT and CDR2 as FQNNGV. Trimming left V 6 bases short and J 6 bases short, with 14 bases between. The CDR3 has 14 residues. The CDR3 nucleotides are TGTGCCAGCAGTACAGACACGGACGCCGGGGAGCTGTTTTTT. Protein: CASSTDTDAGELFF. Together with reference TRBV11-2 and TRBJ2-2, the CDR3 gives the full variable domain: EAGVAQSPRYKIIEKRQSVAFWCNPISGHATLYWYQQILGQGPKLLIQFQNNGVVDDSQLPKDRFSAERLKGVDSTLKIQPAKLEDSAVYLCASSTDTDAGELFFGEGSRLTVL.

On this clonotype: One end of the junction is discordant with germline, which a read error may explain. This chain links TRBV6-1 with TRBJ2-6; D possibly corresponds to TRBD1 (5 bases). The CDR3 length is 18 residues. Per germline, CDR1 MNHNS and CDR2 SASEGT. This CDR3 is CASSARRVRFSGAKVLTF. In DNA, the CDR3 is TGTGCCAGCAGTGCCAGACGGGTGCGATTCTCTGGGGCCAAAGTCCTGACTTTC.

This clonotype was recorded once. The junction shows a germline mismatch at one end, possibly a read error. The chain combines TRBV6-1 with TRBJ2-3; 11 bases align to TRBD2. The CDR3 is made up of 16 amino acids. Germline CDR1 is MNHNS and CDR2 is SASEGT. Here the CDR3 DNA reads TGTACCGGCACTGAAATAGCGGGAGGGAGGACAGATACGCAGTTTTTT. Translation: CTGTEIAGGRTDTQFF.

The CDR3 loop reads CVTSLDAGNQPQHF. The CDR3 DNA reads as TGCGTCACCAGCTTGGACGCGGGGAATCAGCCCCAGCATTTT. V is TRBV5-1 and J is TRBJ1-5; D not certain. Germline lookup yields CDR1 SGHRS and CDR2 YFSETQ. The CDR3 totals 14 residues.

Comments on this clonotype: An end of the junction differs from the germline gene, which may be a read error. The chain recombines TRBV28 with TRBJ1-1; D unclear. CDR1 is MDHEN and CDR2 is SYDVKM in the germline V gene. The CDR3 has 14 amino acids. The CDR3 region is CVSTSVQTNTEAFF. CDR3 bases: TGTGTCAGCACCTCGGTACAGACGAACACTGAAGCTTTCTTT.

The chain links TRBV5-1 to TRBJ2-7, with D possibly being TRBD1 or TRBD2 (6 bases each). Trimming took off 8 bases at V and 4 bases at J, with 22 bases between the two ends. The CDR3 runs to 15 residues. Germline V lookup: CDR1 SGHRS, CDR2 YFSETQ. The CDR3 nucleotides are TGCGCCAGGAGGGATAAACCAGGGGCGGGGTACGAGCAGTACTTC. Translating it yields CARRDKPGAGYEQYF.

With respect to this clonotype: The junction shows a germline mismatch at one end, possibly a read error. The rearrangement links TRBV6-7 to TRBJ2-2, with D perhaps TRBD2 (6 bases). TRBV6-7 falls under the ORF class, with uncertain function. The CDR3 is 14 amino acids. Written as DNA, the CDR3 is TGTGCCAGAAGCGACTGGGGGGTCTCCGGGAAGCTGTTTTTT. Translated, it gives CARSDWGVSGKLFF.

Comments on this clonotype: The junction departs from the called germline gene at one end, perhaps through a read error. V and J are TRBV5-6 and TRBJ2-7; TRBD2 is a possible D gene (5 bases). Germline lookup yields CDR1 SGHDT and CDR2 YYEEEE. This CDR3 region has 20 residues. CDR3 sequence (DNA): TGTGCCGGCAGCTTGTGGGCTAGTGGGAGAGGAGCTAGATCCTCCTACGAGCAGTACTTC. Translation gives CAGSLWASGRGARSSYEQYF.

With regard to this clonotype: Relative to the germline gene, one junction end is altered; a read error may explain this. V is TRBV4-1 and J is TRBJ2-1; D possibly matches TRBD1 or TRBD2 (5 bases each). This CDR3 has 15 residues. Germline values: CDR1 MGHRA, CDR2 YSYEKL. The CDR3: CASTQAGTAYNEQFF. CDR3 DNA: TGTGCCAGCACCCAAGCCGGGACGGCGTACAATGAGCAGTTCTTC.

This clonotype showed up many times. The chain carries TRBV4-2 and TRBJ2-4; 8 bases line up with TRBD2. Germline CDR1 and CDR2: LGHNA and YNFKEQ. V lost 3 bases and J lost 5; bases outside the gene matches: 9. The CDR3 consists of 16 residues. Written as DNA, the CDR3 is TGTGCCAGCAGCCAGAGTCAGTCCGGGGGGGAAAACATTCAGTACTTC. Its protein product is CASSQSQSGGENIQYF.

Comment on this clonotype: Compared with germline, one end of the junction differs, possibly owing to a read error. This chain's CDR3 is CTSSGDRGYSNEQFF. The CDR3 coding sequence is TGTACCAGCAGTGGGGACAGGGGGTATAGCAATGAGCAGTTCTTC. V is TRBV6-1 and J is TRBJ2-1, with TRBD1 matching 11 bases. The CDR3 runs to 15 residues. Per germline, CDR1 MNHNS and CDR2 SASEGT.

This chain connects TRBV29-1 to TRBJ2-3; perhaps TRBD2 as D (5 bases). V was cut by 4 bases and J by 5 bases, with 13 bases left in between. The CDR3 has 13 residues. Germline V gene lookup returns CDR1 SQVTM and CDR2 ANQGSEA. The chain's CDR3 is CSVVGSWRDTQYF. DNA of the CDR3: TGCAGCGTTGTGGGGAGCTGGAGAGATACGCAGTATTTT.

Points on this clonotype: Its ends do not fully match the called genes, so a read error is possible. The chain has TRBV6-2 or TRBV6-3 and TRBJ1-6; TRBD1 matches 7 bases. This CDR3 region has 15 residues. Germline V gene data show CDR1 as MNHEY and CDR2 as SVGEGT. CDR3 sequence: CASGYLGTVDSPLHF. The CDR3 DNA sequence: TGTGCCAGCGGTTACCTCGGGACAGTTGATTCACCCCTCCACTTT.

A word on this clonotype: One end of the junction fails to match germline, which may point to a read error. The chain recombines TRBV6-6 with TRBJ2-7, with D uncertain. The CDR3 runs to 14 residues. The germline V gene has CDR1 MNHNY and CDR2 SVGAGI (reference sequence). CDR3 region: CASNFTVSSYDQYF. CDR3 DNA sequence: TGTGCCAGCAATTTTACGGTTTCCTCCTACGACCAGTACTTC.

As for this clonotype: A much larger clone lies a single base off, so this may be a read error. The V and J genes are TRBV30 and TRBJ2-1; no definite D call. The CDR3 is 13 amino acids. Germline CDR1 and CDR2: GTSNPN and SVGIG (reference sequence). Here the CDR3 DNA reads TGTGGCTGGAGTGTACACCTATTCAATGAGCAGTTCTTC. It translates to CGWSVHLFNEQFF.

On this clonotype itself: A much larger clone is a single base away; this may be a read error. The V and J genes are TRBV5-1 and TRBJ1-2, with 8 bases identical to TRBD1. From germline, CDR1 is SGHRS and CDR2 YFSETQ. This CDR3 contains 14 residues. The CDR3 loop is CASRFETGAYGYAF. The CDR3, as DNA: TGCGCCAGCAGATTCGAGACAGGGGCCTATGGCTACGCCTTC.

Remarks on this clonotype: An end of the junction differs from the germline gene, which may be a read error. The V call is TRBV6-1, the J call TRBJ1-5; no reliable D call. This CDR3 has 13 residues. In germline, CDR1 is MNHNS, CDR2 SASEGT. The CDR3 sequence is CASSEAKVQPQDF. The CDR3 nucleotides read TGTGCCAGCAGTGAAGCGAAGGTCCAGCCCCAGGATTTT.

The chain uses TRBV12-3 or TRBV12-4 and TRBJ1-1; D not resolved. The CDR3 consists of 14 residues. Trimming pared 9 bases from V and 6 bases from J, leaving 20 bases between. The CDR3 loop reads CASSRRREPAEAFF. The CDR3 coding sequence is TGTGCCAGTAGTAGACGTCGGGAGCCGGCTGAAGCTTTCTTT.

To note about this clonotype: One end of the junction does not line up with germline, which may come from a read error. The chain carries TRBV14 and TRBJ2-3; D ambiguous. The CDR3 sequence is 13 residues long. Germline CDR1 and CDR2: SGHDN and FVKESK. The CDR3 loop is CVSSLSRSNTQYF. The CDR3 DNA is TGTGTCAGCAGCCTAAGCAGGTCAAATACGCAGTATTTT.

On this clonotype: Lacking the conserved final phenylalanine or tryptophan, this CDR3 likely reflects a read error. Because the CDR3's place on the DNA is in doubt, the DNA is left out and the CDR3 is given as listed by TCRdb. This CDR3 reads CASRSNRNSYEQYI. The V and J genes are TRBV11-2 and TRBJ2-7. Germline assignment: CDR1 SGHAT and CDR2 FQNNGV. The CDR3 totals 14 residues, both ends included.

V usage is TRBV7-2 and J usage is TRBJ1-4; 11 bases agree with TRBD1. The CDR3 runs to 15 residues. The V gene end was trimmed by 7 bases and the J gene end by 6 bases; junction bases not matched to a gene: 7. Germline-derived CDR1 and CDR2 are SGHTA and FQGNSA. The CDR3 DNA reads TGTGCCAGCACCCGGACAGGGGGCGCGGATGAAAAACTGTTTTTT. This encodes CASTRTGGADEKLFF.